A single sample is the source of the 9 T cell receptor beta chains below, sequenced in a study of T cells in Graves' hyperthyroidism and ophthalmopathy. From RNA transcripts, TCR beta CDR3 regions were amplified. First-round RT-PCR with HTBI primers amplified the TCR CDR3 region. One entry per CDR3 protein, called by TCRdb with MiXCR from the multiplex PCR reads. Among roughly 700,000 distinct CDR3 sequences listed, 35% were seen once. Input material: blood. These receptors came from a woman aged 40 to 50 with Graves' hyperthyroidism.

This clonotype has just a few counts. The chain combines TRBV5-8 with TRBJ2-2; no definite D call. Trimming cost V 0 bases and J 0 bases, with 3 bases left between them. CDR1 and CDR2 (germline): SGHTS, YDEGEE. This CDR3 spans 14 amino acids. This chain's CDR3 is CASSLVTNTGELFF. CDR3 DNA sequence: TGTGCCAGCAGCTTGGTTACGAACACCGGGGAGCTGTTTTTT.

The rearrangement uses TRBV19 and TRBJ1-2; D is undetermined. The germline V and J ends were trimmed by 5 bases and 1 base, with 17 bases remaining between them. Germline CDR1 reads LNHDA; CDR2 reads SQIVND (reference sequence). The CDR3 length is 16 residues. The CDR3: CASSPPGRPINYGYTF. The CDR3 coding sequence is TGTGCCAGTAGTCCCCCCGGACGGCCCATTAACTATGGCTACACCTTC.

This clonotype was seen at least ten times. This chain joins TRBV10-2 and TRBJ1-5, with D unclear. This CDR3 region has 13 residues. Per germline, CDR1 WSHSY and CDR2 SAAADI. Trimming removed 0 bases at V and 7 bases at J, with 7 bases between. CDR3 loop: CASSESSEQPQHF. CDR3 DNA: TGCGCCAGCAGTGAGTCGTCGGAGCAGCCCCAGCATTTT.

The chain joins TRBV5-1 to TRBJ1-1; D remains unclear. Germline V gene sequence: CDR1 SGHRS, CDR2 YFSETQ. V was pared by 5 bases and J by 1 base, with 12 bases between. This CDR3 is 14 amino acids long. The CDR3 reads CASSNGRENTEAFF. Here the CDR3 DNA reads TGCGCCAGCAGTAACGGCCGCGAGAACACTGAAGCTTTCTTT. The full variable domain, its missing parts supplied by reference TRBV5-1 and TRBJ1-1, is KAGVTQTPRYLIKTRGQQVTLSCSPISGHRSVSWYQQTPGQGLQFLFEYFSETQRNKGNFPGRFSGRQFSNSRSEMNVSTLELGDSALYLCASSNGRENTEAFFGQGTRLTVV.

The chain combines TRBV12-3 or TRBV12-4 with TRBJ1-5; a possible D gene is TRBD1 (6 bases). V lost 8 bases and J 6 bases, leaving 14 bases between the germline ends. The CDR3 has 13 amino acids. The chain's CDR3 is CASRGASGQPQHF. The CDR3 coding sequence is TGTGCCAGCCGGGGGGCCTCGGGTCAGCCCCAGCATTTT.

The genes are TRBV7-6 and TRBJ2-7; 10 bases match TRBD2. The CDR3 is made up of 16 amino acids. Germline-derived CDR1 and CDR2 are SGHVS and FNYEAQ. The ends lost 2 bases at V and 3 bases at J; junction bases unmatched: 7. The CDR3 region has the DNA TGTGCCAGCAGCTTATGGGGTAGCGGGGGGCTCTACGAGCAGTACTTC. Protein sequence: CASSLWGSGGLYEQYF.

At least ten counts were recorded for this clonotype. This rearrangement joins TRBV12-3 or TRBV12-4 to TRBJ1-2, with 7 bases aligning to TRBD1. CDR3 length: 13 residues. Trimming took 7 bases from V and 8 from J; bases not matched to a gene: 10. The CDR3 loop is CASTPGGGGGYTF. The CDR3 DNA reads TGTGCCAGCACCCCTGGAGGGGGCGGGGGCTACACCTTC.

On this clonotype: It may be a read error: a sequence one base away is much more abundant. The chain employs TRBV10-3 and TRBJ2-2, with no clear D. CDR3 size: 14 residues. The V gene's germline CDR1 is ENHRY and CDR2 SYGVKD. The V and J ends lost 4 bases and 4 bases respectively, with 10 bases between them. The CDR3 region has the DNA TGTGCCATCAGTGGTGACACCGGCACCGGGGAGCTGTTTTTT. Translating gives CAISGDTGTGELFF.

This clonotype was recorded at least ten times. Here the CDR3 DNA reads TGTGCCAGCAGCTCCGGCAGGGGCAGCCATCAGCCCCAGCATTTT. Translated: CASSSGRGSHQPQHF. The chain is built from TRBV7-9 and TRBJ1-5; D may be TRBD1 (6 bases). V was trimmed by 4 bases and J by 5 bases, leaving 15 bases between them. The CDR3 covers 15 residues. Germline V CDR1 and CDR2: SEHNR, FQNEAQ (reference sequence).